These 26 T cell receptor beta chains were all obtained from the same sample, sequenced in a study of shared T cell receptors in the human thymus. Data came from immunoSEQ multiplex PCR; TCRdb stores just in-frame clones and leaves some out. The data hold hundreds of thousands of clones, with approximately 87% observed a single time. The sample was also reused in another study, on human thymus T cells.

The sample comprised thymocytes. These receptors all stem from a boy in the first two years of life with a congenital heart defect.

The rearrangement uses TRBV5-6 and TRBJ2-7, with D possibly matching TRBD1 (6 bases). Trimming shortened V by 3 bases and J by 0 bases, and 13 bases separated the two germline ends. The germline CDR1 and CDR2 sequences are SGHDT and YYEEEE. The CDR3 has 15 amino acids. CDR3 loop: CASSYRESSSYEQYF. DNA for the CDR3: TGTGCCAGCAGCTACAGGGAATCGAGCTCCTACGAGCAGTACTTC.

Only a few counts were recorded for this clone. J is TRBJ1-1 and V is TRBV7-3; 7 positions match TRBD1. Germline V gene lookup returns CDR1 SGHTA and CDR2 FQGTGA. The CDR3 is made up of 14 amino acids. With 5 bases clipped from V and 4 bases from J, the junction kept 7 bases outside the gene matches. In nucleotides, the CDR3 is TGTGCCAGCAGCCCGACAGGGTTCGGCACTGAAGCTTTCTTT. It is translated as CASSPTGFGTEAFF.

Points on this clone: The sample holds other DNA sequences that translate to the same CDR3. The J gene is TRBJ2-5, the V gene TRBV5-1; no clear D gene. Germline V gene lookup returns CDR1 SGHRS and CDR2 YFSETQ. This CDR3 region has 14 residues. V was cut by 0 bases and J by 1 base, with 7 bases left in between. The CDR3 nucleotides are TGCGCCAGCAGCTTGGTGGCAGTCCAAGAGACCCAGTACTTC. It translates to CASSLVAVQETQYF.

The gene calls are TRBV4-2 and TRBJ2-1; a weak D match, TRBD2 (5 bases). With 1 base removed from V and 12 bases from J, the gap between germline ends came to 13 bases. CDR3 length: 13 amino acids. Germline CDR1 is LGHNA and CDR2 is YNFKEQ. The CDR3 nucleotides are TGTGCCAGCAGCCAAGGCCGGGGTGGAGTGCAGTTCTTC. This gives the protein CASSQGRGGVQFF.

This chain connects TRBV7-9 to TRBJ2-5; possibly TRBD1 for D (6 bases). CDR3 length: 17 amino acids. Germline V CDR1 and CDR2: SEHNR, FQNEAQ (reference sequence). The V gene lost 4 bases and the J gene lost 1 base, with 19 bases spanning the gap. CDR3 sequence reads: CASSSLPPLDSQETQYF. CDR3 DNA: TGTGCCAGCAGCTCCCTCCCCCCATTGGACAGCCAAGAGACCCAGTACTTC.

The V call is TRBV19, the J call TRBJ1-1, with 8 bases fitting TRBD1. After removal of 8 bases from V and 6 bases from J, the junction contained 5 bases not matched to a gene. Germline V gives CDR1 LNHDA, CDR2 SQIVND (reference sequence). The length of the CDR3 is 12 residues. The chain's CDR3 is CASGQGRPEAFF. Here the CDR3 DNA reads TGTGCCAGTGGACAGGGACGGCCTGAAGCTTTCTTT.

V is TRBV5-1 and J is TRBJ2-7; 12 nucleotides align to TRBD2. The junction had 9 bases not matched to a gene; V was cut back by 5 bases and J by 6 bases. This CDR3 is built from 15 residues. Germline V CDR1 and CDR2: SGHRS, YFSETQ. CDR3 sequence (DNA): TGCGCCAGCAGTTTAAGACTAGCGGGAGATCTCGAGCAGTACTTC. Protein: CASSLRLAGDLEQYF.

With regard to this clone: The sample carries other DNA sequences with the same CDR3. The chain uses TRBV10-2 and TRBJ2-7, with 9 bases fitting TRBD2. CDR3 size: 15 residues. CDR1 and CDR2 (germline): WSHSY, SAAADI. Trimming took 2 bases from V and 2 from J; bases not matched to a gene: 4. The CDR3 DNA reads TGCGCCAGCAGTGAGAGACTAGCGGAGGCCTACGAGCAGTACTTC. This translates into CASSERLAEAYEQYF.

In DNA, the CDR3 is TGCGCCAGCAGCTTGTTGGACAGCGTGGGGGAGACCCAGTACTTC. Its translation: CASSLLDSVGETQYF. The J gene is TRBJ2-5, the V gene TRBV5-1, with D possibly TRBD1 on 6 matching bases. The CDR3 totals 15 residues. CDR1 and CDR2 from the germline V gene are SGHRS and YFSETQ. V dropped 1 base and J dropped 5 bases, with 15 bases sitting between them.

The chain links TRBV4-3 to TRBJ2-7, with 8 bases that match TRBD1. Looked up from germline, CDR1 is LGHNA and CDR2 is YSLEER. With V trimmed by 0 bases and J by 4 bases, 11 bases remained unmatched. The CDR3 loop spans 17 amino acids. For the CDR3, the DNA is TGCGCCAGCAGCCAAGATGTGACAGGGGAACTAAATTACGAGCAGTACTTC. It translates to CASSQDVTGELNYEQYF.

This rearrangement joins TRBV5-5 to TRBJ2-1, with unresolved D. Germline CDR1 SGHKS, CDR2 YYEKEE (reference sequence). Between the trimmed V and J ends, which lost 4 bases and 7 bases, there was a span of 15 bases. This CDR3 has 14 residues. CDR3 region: CASSRRSVSNEQFF. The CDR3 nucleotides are TGTGCCAGCAGCAGGAGATCGGTCAGTAATGAGCAGTTCTTC.

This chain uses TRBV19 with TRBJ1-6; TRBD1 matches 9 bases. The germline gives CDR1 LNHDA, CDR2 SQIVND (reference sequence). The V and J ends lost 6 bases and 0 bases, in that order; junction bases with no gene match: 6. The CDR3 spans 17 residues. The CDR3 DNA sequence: TGTGCCAGTAGGGACAGGGGTGCGAGCTCCTATAATTCACCCCTCCACTTT. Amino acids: CASRDRGASSYNSPLHF. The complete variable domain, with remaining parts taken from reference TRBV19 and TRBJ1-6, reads DGGITQSPKYLFRKEGQNVTLSCEQNLNHDAMYWYRQDPGQGLRLIYYSQIVNDFQKGDIAEGYSVSREKKESFPLTVTSAQKNPTAFYLCASRDRGASSYNSPLHFGNGTRLTVT.

This chain's CDR3 is CSVEGPASGSSETQYF. The CDR3, as DNA: TGCAGCGTTGAAGGTCCGGCTAGCGGGAGTTCAGAGACCCAGTACTTC. The gene calls are TRBV29-1 and TRBJ2-5, with 10 nucleotides matching TRBD2. Germline V lookup: CDR1 SQVTM, CDR2 ANQGSEA. CDR3 size: 16 residues. J lost 4 bases, V lost 1 base, and 9 bases had no gene match.

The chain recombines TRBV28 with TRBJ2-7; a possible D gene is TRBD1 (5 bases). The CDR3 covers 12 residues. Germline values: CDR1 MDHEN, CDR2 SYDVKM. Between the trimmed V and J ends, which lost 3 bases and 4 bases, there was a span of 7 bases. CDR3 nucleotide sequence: TGTGCCAGCAGTTTGGGGCAATACGAGCAGTACTTC. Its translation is CASSLGQYEQYF.

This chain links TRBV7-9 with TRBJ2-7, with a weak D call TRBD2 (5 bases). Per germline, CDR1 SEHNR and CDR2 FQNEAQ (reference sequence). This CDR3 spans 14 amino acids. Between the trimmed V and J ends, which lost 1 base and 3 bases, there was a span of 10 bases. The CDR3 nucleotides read TGTGCCAGCAGCTTAGACGGACTCTTCTACGAGCAGTACTTC. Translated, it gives CASSLDGLFYEQYF.

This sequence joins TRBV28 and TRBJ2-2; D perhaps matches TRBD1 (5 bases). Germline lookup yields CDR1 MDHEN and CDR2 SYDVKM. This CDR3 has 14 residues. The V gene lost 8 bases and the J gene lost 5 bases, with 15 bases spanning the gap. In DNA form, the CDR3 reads TGTGCCAGCGGGAATCAGGGCGAGACCGGGGAGCTGTTTTTT. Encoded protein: CASGNQGETGELFF.

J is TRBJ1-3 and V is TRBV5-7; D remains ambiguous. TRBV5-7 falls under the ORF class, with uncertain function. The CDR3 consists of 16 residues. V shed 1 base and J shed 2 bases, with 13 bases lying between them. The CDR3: CASSLYFTEPGNTIYF. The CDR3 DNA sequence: TGTGCCAGCAGCTTGTATTTCACGGAGCCTGGAAACACCATATATTTT.

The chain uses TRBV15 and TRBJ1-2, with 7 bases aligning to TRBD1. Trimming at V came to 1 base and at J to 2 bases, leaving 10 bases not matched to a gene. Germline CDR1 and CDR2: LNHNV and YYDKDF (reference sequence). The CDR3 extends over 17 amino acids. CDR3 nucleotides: TGTGCCACCAGCAGAGGGCCCGTGGGACAGATGAACTATGGCTACACCTTC. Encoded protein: CATSRGPVGQMNYGYTF.

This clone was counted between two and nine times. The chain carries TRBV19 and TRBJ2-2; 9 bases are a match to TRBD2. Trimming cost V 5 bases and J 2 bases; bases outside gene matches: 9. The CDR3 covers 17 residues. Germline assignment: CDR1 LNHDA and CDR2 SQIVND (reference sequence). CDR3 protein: CASSLSGRPRNTGELFF. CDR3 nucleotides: TGTGCCAGTAGTCTCAGCGGGAGGCCCCGAAACACCGGGGAGCTGTTTTTT.

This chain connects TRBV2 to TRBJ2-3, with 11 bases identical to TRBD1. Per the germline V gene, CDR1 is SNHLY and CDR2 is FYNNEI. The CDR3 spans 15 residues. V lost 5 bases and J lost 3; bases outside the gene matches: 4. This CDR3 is CASSPGTGGTDTQYF. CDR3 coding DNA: TGTGCCAGCAGTCCCGGGACAGGGGGGACAGATACGCAGTATTTT.

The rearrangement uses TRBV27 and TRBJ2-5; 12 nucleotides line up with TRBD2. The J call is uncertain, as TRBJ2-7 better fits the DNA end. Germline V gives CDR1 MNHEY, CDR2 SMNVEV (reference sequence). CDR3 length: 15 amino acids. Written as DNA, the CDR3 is TGTGCCAGCAGTATCAGACTAGCGGGAGTCAACGAGCAGTACTTC. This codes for CASSIRLAGVNEQYF.

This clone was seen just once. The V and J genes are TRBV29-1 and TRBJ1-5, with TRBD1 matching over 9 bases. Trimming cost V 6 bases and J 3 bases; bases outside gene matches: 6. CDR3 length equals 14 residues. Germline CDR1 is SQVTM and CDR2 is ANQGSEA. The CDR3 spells CSVWDRDFNQPQHF. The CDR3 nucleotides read TGCAGCGTCTGGGACAGGGACTTCAATCAGCCCCAGCATTTT.

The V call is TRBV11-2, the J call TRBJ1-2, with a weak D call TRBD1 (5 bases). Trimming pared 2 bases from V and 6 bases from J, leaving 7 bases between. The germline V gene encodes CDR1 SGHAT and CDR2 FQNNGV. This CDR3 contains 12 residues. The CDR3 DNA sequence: TGTGCCAGCAGCTTACTAGGGGATGGCTACACCTTC. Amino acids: CASSLLGDGYTF.

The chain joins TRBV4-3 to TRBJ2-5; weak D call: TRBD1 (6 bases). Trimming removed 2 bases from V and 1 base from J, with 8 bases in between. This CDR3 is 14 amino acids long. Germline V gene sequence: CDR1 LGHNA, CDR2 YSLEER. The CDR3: CASSQRDTQETQYF. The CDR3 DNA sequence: TGCGCCAGCAGCCAAAGGGACACCCAAGAGACCCAGTACTTC.

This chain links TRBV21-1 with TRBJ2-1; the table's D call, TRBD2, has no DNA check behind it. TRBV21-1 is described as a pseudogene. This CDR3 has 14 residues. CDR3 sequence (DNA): TGTGCCAGCGGAACTAGCGGGAGATCCGTGGGGCAGTTCTTC. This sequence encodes CASGTSGRSVGQFF.

CDR3 sequence: CASGGALGLGNADTQYF. The DNA for the CDR3 is TGTGCCAGCGGGGGGGCCTTGGGATTAGGTAATGCAGATACGCAGTATTTT. V usage is TRBV7-9 and J usage is TRBJ2-3, with a possible D match to TRBD2 (7 bases). V was trimmed by 8 bases and J by 4 bases, leaving 25 bases between them. This CDR3 contains 17 residues. Germline loops: CDR1 SEHNR, CDR2 FQNEAQ (reference sequence).